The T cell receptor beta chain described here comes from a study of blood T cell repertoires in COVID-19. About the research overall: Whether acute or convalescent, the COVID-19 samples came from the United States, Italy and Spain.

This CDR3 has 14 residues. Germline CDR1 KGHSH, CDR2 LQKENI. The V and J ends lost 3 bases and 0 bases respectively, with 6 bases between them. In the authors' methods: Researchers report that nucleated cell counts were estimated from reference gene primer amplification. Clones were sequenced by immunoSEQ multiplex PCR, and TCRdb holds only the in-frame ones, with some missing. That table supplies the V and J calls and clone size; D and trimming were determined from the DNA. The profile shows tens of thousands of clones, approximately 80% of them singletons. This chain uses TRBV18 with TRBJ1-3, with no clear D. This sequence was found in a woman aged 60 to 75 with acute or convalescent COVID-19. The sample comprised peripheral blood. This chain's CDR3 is CASSPPDSGNTIYF. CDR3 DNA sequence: TGTGCCAGCTCACCTCCAGACTCTGGAAACACCATATATTTT. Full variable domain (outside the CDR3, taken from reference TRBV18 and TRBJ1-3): NAGVMQNPRHLVRRRGQEARLRCSPMKGHSHVYWYRQLPEEGLKFMVYLQKENIIDESGMPKERFSAEFPKEGPSILRIQQVVRGDSAAYFCASSPPDSGNTIYFGEGSWLTVV.